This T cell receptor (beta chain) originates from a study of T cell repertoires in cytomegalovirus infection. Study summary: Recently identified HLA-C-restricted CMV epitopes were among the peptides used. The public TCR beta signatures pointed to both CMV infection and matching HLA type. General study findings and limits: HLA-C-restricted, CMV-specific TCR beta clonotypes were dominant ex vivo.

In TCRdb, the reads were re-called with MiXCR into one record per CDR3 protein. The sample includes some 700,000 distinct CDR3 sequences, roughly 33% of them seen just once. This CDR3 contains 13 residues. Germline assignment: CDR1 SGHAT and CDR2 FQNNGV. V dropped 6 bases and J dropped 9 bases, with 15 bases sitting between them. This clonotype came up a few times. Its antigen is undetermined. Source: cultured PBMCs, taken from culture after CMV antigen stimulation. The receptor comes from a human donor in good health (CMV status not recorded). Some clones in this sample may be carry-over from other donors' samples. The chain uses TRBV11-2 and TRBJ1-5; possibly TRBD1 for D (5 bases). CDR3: CASSAGLQWPQHF. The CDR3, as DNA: TGTGCCAGCAGTGCAGGGTTACAATGGCCCCAGCATTTT.